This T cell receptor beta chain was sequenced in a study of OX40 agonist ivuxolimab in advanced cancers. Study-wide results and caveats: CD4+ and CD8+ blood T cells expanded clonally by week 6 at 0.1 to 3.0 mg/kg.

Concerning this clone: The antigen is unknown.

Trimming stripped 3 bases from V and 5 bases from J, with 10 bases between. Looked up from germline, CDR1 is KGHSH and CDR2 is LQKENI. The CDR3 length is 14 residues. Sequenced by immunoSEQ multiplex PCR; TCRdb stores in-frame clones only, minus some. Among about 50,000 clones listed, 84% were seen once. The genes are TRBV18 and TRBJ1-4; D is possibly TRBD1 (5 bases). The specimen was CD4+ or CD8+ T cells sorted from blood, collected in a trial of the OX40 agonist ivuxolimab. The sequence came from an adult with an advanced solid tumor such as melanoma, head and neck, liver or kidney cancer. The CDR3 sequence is CASSPPGGNEKLFF. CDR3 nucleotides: TGTGCCAGCTCACCGCCGGGGGGGAATGAAAAACTGTTTTTT.